The 24 T cell receptor beta chains presented below share a single source sample, sequenced in a study of technical replicates of blood from four donors. Repertoires were generated with immunoSEQ multiplex PCR, while TCRdb's copy carries only in-frame clones and drops some. Here the sample spans 100,000 or so clones, 96% being singletons. Sequenced: T cells isolated from PBMCs. The receptor set was obtained from a human donor in good health.

This rearrangement joins TRBV2 to TRBJ2-7, with a possible D match to TRBD2 (5 bases). This CDR3 comprises 10 residues. The germline V and J ends were trimmed by 8 bases and 5 bases, with 7 bases remaining between them. Germline V gene sequence: CDR1 SNHLY, CDR2 FYNNEI. The CDR3 region has the DNA TGTGCCAGCGAGGGCAACGAGCAGTACTTC. Residues: CASEGNEQYF.

The J gene is TRBJ1-2, the V gene TRBV5-4; D is perhaps TRBD1 (6 bases). This CDR3 is built from 13 residues. Trimming shortened V by 2 bases and J by 1 base, and 6 bases separated the two germline ends. Germline V lookup: CDR1 SGHNT, CDR2 YYREEE (reference sequence). The CDR3 DNA reads as TGTGCCAGCAGCTTCAGGGGTAACTATGGCTACACCTTC. Translation: CASSFRGNYGYTF.

This chain links TRBV11-2 with TRBJ2-7, with TRBD2 as a possible D gene (6 bases). The CDR3 covers 14 residues. V was pared by 5 bases and J by 2 bases, with 13 bases between. The germline V gene encodes CDR1 SGHAT and CDR2 FQNNGV. For the CDR3, the DNA is TGTGCCAGCAGCCGCGAGGTAGCGGCCTACGAGCAGTACTTC. Translation: CASSREVAAYEQYF.

The chain combines TRBV6-5 with TRBJ2-7, with 7 bases aligning to TRBD1. V shed 6 bases, J shed 2 bases, and the junction held 7 bases outside the gene matches. This CDR3 comprises 14 residues. Germline values: CDR1 MNHEY, CDR2 SVGAGI. Here the CDR3 DNA reads TGTGCCAGCAGATTACAGGGGCCCCCCTACGAGCAGTACTTC. Translated, it gives CASRLQGPPYEQYF.

As DNA, the CDR3 is TGCGCCAGCAGCTTGGCTAGACAGGGGGCGCTGATCACTGAAGCTTTCTTT. As protein: CASSLARQGALITEAFF. The V and J genes are TRBV5-1 and TRBJ1-1, with TRBD1 matching over 10 bases. The CDR3 has 17 amino acids. V gave up 0 bases and J gave up 4 bases; unmatched junction bases: 9. CDR1 is SGHRS, CDR2 YFSETQ, per germline.

V usage is TRBV7-6 and J usage is TRBJ2-2, with 8 bases aligning to TRBD1. The V segment lost 4 bases and the J segment 6 bases; nucleotides outside the gene matches: 1. The CDR3 sequence is 13 residues long. Per the germline V gene, CDR1 is SGHVS and CDR2 is FNYEAQ. The CDR3: CASSSQGAGELFF. In DNA, the CDR3 is TGTGCCAGCAGCTCACAGGGGGCCGGGGAGCTGTTTTTT. Variable domain in full (rest from reference TRBV7-6 and TRBJ2-2): GAGVSQSPRYKVTKRGQDVALRCDPISGHVSLYWYRQALGQGPEFLTYFNYEAQQDKSGLPNDRFSAERPEGSISTLTIQRTEQRDSAMYRCASSSQGAGELFFGEGSRLTVL.

The rearrangement uses TRBV2 and TRBJ2-1; possibly TRBD1 for D (5 bases). CDR3 length equals 12 residues. V was cut by 9 bases and J by 10 bases, with 16 bases left in between. Germline V CDR1 and CDR2: SNHLY, FYNNEI. The CDR3 nucleotides read TGTGCCAGTTCTGATCCTTACAGGGAGCAGTTCTTC. Translation: CASSDPYREQFF.

The V and J genes are TRBV10-3 and TRBJ2-1; 9 bases agree with TRBD2. CDR3 length equals 16 residues. Germline CDR1 is ENHRY and CDR2 is SYGVKD. V trimming: 0 bases; J trimming: 4 bases; junction bases outside the gene matches: 4. The CDR3 DNA follows: TGTGCCATCAGTGAGTCGAGGCGGGAGGGGTACAATGAGCAGTTCTTC. Its protein product is CAISESRREGYNEQFF.

This rearrangement joins TRBV6-6 to TRBJ2-1; no definite D call. Per the germline V gene, CDR1 is MNHNY and CDR2 is SVGAGI (reference sequence). Trimming left V 3 bases short and J 9 bases short, with 9 bases between. The length of the CDR3 is 12 residues. The CDR3 loop reads CASSYVLAEQFF. The DNA for the CDR3 is TGTGCCAGCAGTTATGTTCTGGCTGAGCAGTTCTTC.

The V call is TRBV5-1, the J call TRBJ2-3; D is unresolved. This CDR3 has 13 residues. Germline lookup yields CDR1 SGHRS and CDR2 YFSETQ. V shed 2 bases and J shed 2 bases, with 6 bases lying between them. CDR3 sequence (DNA): TGCGCCAGCAGCTTAACATACACAGATACGCAGTATTTT. This translates into CASSLTYTDTQYF. The full variable domain, with the rest looked up from reference TRBV5-1 and TRBJ2-3, is KAGVTQTPRYLIKTRGQQVTLSCSPISGHRSVSWYQQTPGQGLQFLFEYFSETQRNKGNFPGRFSGRQFSNSRSEMNVSTLELGDSALYLCASSLTYTDTQYFGPGTRLTVL.

This chain connects TRBV28 to TRBJ2-7, with 8 nucleotides matching TRBD2. The CDR3 covers 15 residues. V trimming: 6 bases; J trimming: 3 bases; junction bases outside the gene matches: 10. Per the germline V gene, CDR1 is MDHEN and CDR2 is SYDVKM. DNA for the CDR3: TGTGCCAGCAGCCCCCGGGGGGGAGAGGGCTACGAGCAGTACTTC. It translates to CASSPRGGEGYEQYF.

This rearrangement joins TRBV6-6 to TRBJ2-1; 12 positions agree with TRBD2. Germline V gene data show CDR1 as MNHNY and CDR2 as SVGAGI (reference sequence). V gave up 5 bases and J gave up 8 bases; unmatched junction bases: 7. The CDR3 consists of 15 residues. The CDR3 region has the DNA TGTGCCAGCAGTACTCCTTCTAGCGGGAGGGATGAGCAGTTCTTC. Residues: CASSTPSSGRDEQFF.

The chain combines TRBV4-2 with TRBJ2-7; TRBD2 matches at 8 bases. There are 17 residues in the CDR3. Germline loops: CDR1 LGHNA, CDR2 YNFKEQ. Trimming removed 0 bases from V and 3 bases from J; junction bases left unmatched: 10. The CDR3 sequence: CASSQDGGRTPYYEQYF. CDR3 sequence (DNA): TGTGCCAGCAGCCAAGATGGCGGGAGGACCCCCTACTACGAGCAGTACTTC.

The count of this clone is one. The rearrangement uses TRBV2 and TRBJ2-2, with D possibly being TRBD1 (5 bases). V gave up 2 bases and J gave up 10 bases, with 14 bases separating them. CDR3 size: 14 residues. The V gene's germline CDR1 is SNHLY and CDR2 FYNNEI. The CDR3: CASSEKRTPTELFF. DNA of the CDR3: TGTGCCAGCAGTGAAAAACGGACACCGACGGAGCTGTTTTTT.

J is TRBJ1-1 and V is TRBV5-1, with TRBD1 identical over 9 bases. J lost 1 base, V lost 3 bases, and 25 bases had no gene match. Germline V gene sequence: CDR1 SGHRS, CDR2 YFSETQ. The CDR3 is made up of 22 amino acids. The CDR3 loop reads CASSSINNGTGWPLKGNTEAFF. CDR3 DNA: TGCGCCAGCAGCTCAATAAACAACGGGACAGGGTGGCCCCTTAAGGGGAACACTGAAGCTTTCTTT.

V gene TRBV7-6 combines with J gene TRBJ2-2; 9 bases agree with TRBD1. With 3 bases clipped from V and 4 bases from J, the junction kept 6 bases outside the gene matches. Germline CDR1 is SGHVS and CDR2 is FNYEAQ. The CDR3 consists of 16 residues. Here the CDR3 reads CASSLGTGSSTGELFF. The CDR3 bases are TGTGCCAGCAGCTTGGGGACAGGGTCAAGCACCGGGGAGCTGTTTTTT.

The chain combines TRBV28 with TRBJ1-5; possible D gene TRBD1, 5 bases. Germline assignment: CDR1 MDHEN and CDR2 SYDVKM. V was clipped by 5 bases and J by 0 bases, with 8 bases between them. The CDR3 is 14 residues long. The CDR3, as DNA: TGTGCCAGCAGTGGACATTATAGCAATCAGCCCCAGCATTTT. Amino acids: CASSGHYSNQPQHF.

The V and J genes are TRBV5-4 and TRBJ1-3, with D maybe TRBD1 (6 bases). V was trimmed by 9 bases and J by 0 bases, leaving 16 bases between them. The CDR3 sequence is 15 residues long. Looked up from germline, CDR1 is SGHNT and CDR2 is YYREEE (reference sequence). DNA for the CDR3: TGTGCCACCGGAACAGGGTTAAGCTCTGGAAACACCATATATTTT. It is translated as CATGTGLSSGNTIYF.

This chain joins TRBV5-1 and TRBJ1-1, with a weak D call TRBD1 (5 bases). The CDR3 sequence is 14 residues long. V shed 0 bases and J shed 1 base, with 7 bases lying between them. Germline lookup yields CDR1 SGHRS and CDR2 YFSETQ. CDR3 sequence reads: CASSLGQQNTEAFF. CDR3 sequence (DNA): TGCGCCAGCAGCTTGGGACAGCAGAACACTGAAGCTTTCTTT.

This chain links TRBV19 with TRBJ1-5; D unresolved. This CDR3 has 15 amino acids. Trimming cost V 5 bases and J 0 bases, with 11 bases left between them. Germline CDR1 LNHDA, CDR2 SQIVND (reference sequence). The DNA of the CDR3 is TGTGCCAGTAGTGTCACGGGTCATAGCAATCAGCCCCAGCATTTT. Its protein product is CASSVTGHSNQPQHF. The full variable domain, in which reference TRBV19 and TRBJ1-5 provide the parts outside the CDR3, is DGGITQSPKYLFRKEGQNVTLSCEQNLNHDAMYWYRQDPGQGLRLIYYSQIVNDFQKGDIAEGYSVSREKKESFPLTVTSAQKNPTAFYLCASSVTGHSNQPQHFGDGTRLSIL.

The chain combines TRBV6-5 with TRBJ1-1; no reliable D call. CDR1 is MNHEY and CDR2 is SVGAGI in the germline V gene. This CDR3 has 12 amino acids. The V end lost 5 bases, the J end lost 11 bases, and 15 bases lay between the germline ends. The CDR3 region is CASSEGGGRAFF. DNA for the CDR3: TGTGCCAGCAGTGAAGGAGGAGGGCGGGCTTTCTTT.

This chain connects TRBV10-1 to TRBJ1-3; no reliable D call. Germline V gene lookup returns CDR1 WNHNN and CDR2 SYGVQD (reference sequence). There are 14 residues in the CDR3. The V and J ends lost 5 bases and 2 bases respectively, with 10 bases between them. CDR3 amino acids: CASSRDGPGNTIYF. The CDR3 coding sequence is TGCGCCAGCAGTCGAGATGGGCCTGGAAACACCATATATTTT.

The chain combines TRBV27 with TRBJ1-2; D is uncertain. CDR3 length equals 17 residues. Germline CDR1 reads MNHEY; CDR2 reads SMNVEV (reference sequence). The germline V and J ends were trimmed by 3 bases and 1 base, with 18 bases remaining between them. The CDR3 loop is CASSFSARHIVNYGYTF. CDR3 bases: TGTGCCAGCAGTTTTTCCGCGAGACACATTGTTAACTATGGCTACACCTTC.

The rearrangement joins TRBV2 to TRBJ2-1, with TRBD2 matching over 12 bases. V shed 7 bases, J shed 9 bases, and the junction held 10 bases outside the gene matches. This CDR3 spans 15 amino acids. Germline V gene sequence: CDR1 SNHLY, CDR2 FYNNEI. The CDR3 sequence: CASTPGTSGSAEQFF. CDR3 bases: TGTGCCAGCACCCCCGGGACTAGCGGGTCGGCTGAGCAGTTCTTC.